This TCR beta chain was captured in a study of brain metastases from non-small cell lung cancer. Only in-frame clones appear in the TCRdb table, and some are missing; sequencing was by immunoSEQ multiplex PCR. The table has 2,000 or so clones, about 90% seen once. Germline assignment: CDR1 SNHLY and CDR2 FYNNEI. The CDR3 runs 14 residues. Trimming cost V 7 bases and J 0 bases, with 12 bases left between them. Material: primary lung tumor tissue. The rearrangement uses TRBV2 and TRBJ2-5; maybe TRBD1 (6 bases). The sequence was obtained from a donor at least 40 years old with non-small cell lung cancer. CDR3 loop: CASMRTGNQETQYF. For the CDR3, the DNA is TGTGCCAGCATGAGAACAGGGAACCAAGAGACCCAGTACTTC.